One sample yielded the 27 T cell receptor beta chains listed below, sequenced in a study of CD8 T cells in Susac syndrome. cDNA came from about 0.46 to 1 ug RNA primed by random hexamers. TCRdb independently ran MiXCR on the immunoSEQ multiplex PCR reads; one entry per CDR3 protein. The table includes a few hundred thousand distinct CDR3 sequences, 75% to 90% detected once. The material sequenced was CD8+ T cells from PBMCs. The receptor source for this set is a human donor with multiple sclerosis.

The chain is built from TRBV6-1 and TRBJ2-5; unclear D gene. This CDR3 is 16 amino acids long. The V gene's germline CDR1 is MNHNS and CDR2 SASEGT. V was shortened by 1 base and J by 0 bases, with 12 bases between the two germline ends. CDR3 loop: CASSEDGPPYQETQYF. The CDR3 bases are TGTGCCAGCAGTGAAGATGGACCGCCGTACCAAGAGACCCAGTACTTC.

The genes are TRBV2 and TRBJ1-5; TRBD1 is a possible D gene (5 bases). Germline values: CDR1 SNHLY, CDR2 FYNNEI. V was cut by 2 bases and J by 4 bases, with 9 bases left in between. CDR3 size: 14 residues. CDR3 in DNA: TGTGCCAGCAGTGAATCCAGGGTAAATCAGCCCCAGCATTTT. Translated: CASSESRVNQPQHF.

The rearrangement joins TRBV19 to TRBJ1-2; D gene ambiguous. The CDR3 totals 14 residues. V gave up 7 bases and J gave up 0 bases, with 12 bases separating them. Germline assignment: CDR1 LNHDA and CDR2 SQIVND (reference sequence). CDR3 residues: CASTPGTSNYGYTF. The CDR3 coding sequence is TGTGCCAGTACCCCGGGCACCTCTAACTATGGCTACACCTTC.

The chain combines TRBV12-5 with TRBJ2-7, with D possibly being TRBD2 (6 bases). This CDR3 comprises 13 residues. Germline V gene data show CDR1 as LGHNT and CDR2 as FRNRAP. The V end lost 5 bases, the J end lost 1 base, and 9 bases lay between the germline ends. CDR3 amino acids: CASGRDFSYEQYF. The CDR3, as DNA: TGTGCTAGTGGTCGGGACTTTTCCTACGAGCAGTACTTC.

The V and J genes are TRBV10-3 and TRBJ1-2; weak D call: TRBD1 (5 bases). Per the germline V gene, CDR1 is ENHRY and CDR2 is SYGVKD. This CDR3 is 12 amino acids long. V was pared by 8 bases and J by 8 bases, with 15 bases between. The CDR3 DNA sequence: TGTGCCATCCTCCAGGGTGAAGGGGGCTACACCTTC. This translates into CAILQGEGGYTF.

This rearrangement joins TRBV20-1 to TRBJ2-5, with D possibly being TRBD1 (5 bases). The CDR3 extends over 12 amino acids. Germline CDR1 is DFQATT and CDR2 is SNEGSKA (reference sequence). V lost 3 bases to trimming and J lost 1 base, with 6 bases between them. CDR3 residues: CSARQGQETQYF. The CDR3 region has the DNA TGCAGTGCTAGGCAGGGCCAAGAGACCCAGTACTTC.

The chain recombines TRBV27 with TRBJ2-1, with TRBD1 matching 9 bases. After removal of 5 bases from V and 0 bases from J, the junction contained 8 bases not matched to a gene. CDR1 is MNHEY, CDR2 SMNVEV, per germline (reference sequence). The CDR3 is made up of 17 amino acids. The CDR3 nucleotides are TGTGCCAGCAGTGCGTGGACAGGGGACGACTCCTACAATGAGCAGTTCTTC. Encoded protein: CASSAWTGDDSYNEQFF.

The chain carries TRBV7-9 and TRBJ2-7; the D gene is possibly TRBD1 (7 bases). Germline-derived CDR1 and CDR2 are SEHNR and FQNEAQ (reference sequence). V was clipped by 3 bases and J by 0 bases, with 12 bases between them. CDR3 size: 15 residues. CDR3 loop: CASSLRDSLSYEQYF. The CDR3, as DNA: TGTGCCAGCAGCTTGCGGGACAGCCTCTCCTACGAGCAGTACTTC. Full variable domain (rest looked up from reference TRBV7-9 and TRBJ2-7): DTGVSQNPRHKITKRGQNVTFRCDPISEHNRLYWYRQTLGQGPEFLTYFQNEAQLEKSRLLSDRFSAERPKGSFSTLEIQRTEQGDSAMYLCASSLRDSLSYEQYFGPGTRLTVT.

This chain connects TRBV28 to TRBJ2-7; tentatively, D is TRBD1 (6 bases). The CDR3 is 14 amino acids. Trimming pared 5 bases from V and 4 bases from J, leaving 15 bases between. Germline V gene lookup returns CDR1 MDHEN and CDR2 SYDVKM. CDR3 sequence reads: CASSLTGIGYEQYF. CDR3 in DNA: TGTGCCAGCAGTCTAACAGGGATTGGATACGAGCAGTACTTC.

The genes are TRBV29-1 and TRBJ1-2; 11 bases are a match to TRBD1. V shed 6 bases and J 5 bases; nucleotides not matched to a gene: 8. The CDR3 length is 14 residues. In germline, CDR1 is SQVTM, CDR2 ANQGSEA. The CDR3 region has the DNA TGCAGCGTCCCCAGGACAGGGGGCGAATATGGCTACACCTTC. It specifies CSVPRTGGEYGYTF.

J is TRBJ1-2 and V is TRBV9; D uncertain. Germline V gene data show CDR1 as SGDLS and CDR2 as YYNGEE. With 4 bases removed from V and 2 bases from J, the gap between germline ends came to 15 bases. This CDR3 has 15 amino acids. CDR3 DNA sequence: TGTGCCAGCAGCATCTCCTTGTCCGGAAACTATGGCTACACCTTC. Amino acids: CASSISLSGNYGYTF.

The chain links TRBV4-1 to TRBJ2-1; TRBD1 or TRBD2 may be the D gene (5 bases each). Looked up from germline, CDR1 is MGHRA and CDR2 is YSYEKL. The V and J ends lost 5 bases and 1 base respectively, with 18 bases between them. The CDR3 consists of 17 residues. The CDR3 sequence: CASSARPLGVSYNEQFF. The CDR3 coding sequence is TGCGCCAGCAGCGCCCGCCCTTTGGGGGTTTCCTACAATGAGCAGTTCTTC.

A few counts support this clonotype. V gene TRBV7-9 combines with J gene TRBJ1-2; 7 bases match TRBD1. Per germline, CDR1 SEHNR and CDR2 FQNEAQ (reference sequence). The CDR3 covers 12 residues. V shed 11 bases and J 4 bases; nucleotides not matched to a gene: 7. As DNA, the CDR3 is TGTGCCGACAGGGATGTGATCTATGGCTACACCTTC. This encodes CADRDVIYGYTF.

The V and J genes are TRBV5-6 and TRBJ1-2; D call uncertain. From germline, CDR1 is SGHDT and CDR2 YYEEEE. This CDR3 has 16 residues. Trimming pared 4 bases from V and 4 bases from J, leaving 20 bases between. In DNA form, the CDR3 reads TGTGCCAGCAGCGACGCAGGATTGGGAGCTGTCTATGGCTACACCTTC. This gives the protein CASSDAGLGAVYGYTF.

The chain uses TRBV4-1 and TRBJ2-1, with TRBD2 identical over 11 bases. In germline, CDR1 is MGHRA, CDR2 YSYEKL. The CDR3 runs to 17 residues. With 0 bases clipped from V and 9 bases from J, the junction kept 10 bases outside the gene matches. The CDR3 is CASSQDIAGGLVGEQFF. CDR3 nucleotides: TGCGCCAGCAGCCAAGATATAGCGGGGGGGCTTGTCGGTGAGCAGTTCTTC.

The table lists this clonotype with a count of one. V is TRBV5-5 and J is TRBJ1-5; D gene unclear. CDR1 and CDR2 (germline): SGHKS, YYEKEE (reference sequence). Deletions cut 1 base from V and 7 bases from J, with 15 bases between. The CDR3 has 15 residues. CDR3 protein: CASSLTIGEGQPQHF. Here the CDR3 DNA reads TGTGCCAGCAGCTTGACTATCGGGGAGGGCCAGCCCCAGCATTTT. The full variable domain, in which reference TRBV5-5 and TRBJ1-5 provide the parts outside the CDR3, is DAGVTQSPTHLIKTRGQQVTLRCSPISGHKSVSWYQQVLGQGPQFIFQYYEKEERGRGNFPDRFSARQFPNYSSELNVNALLLGDSALYLCASSLTIGEGQPQHFGDGTRLSIL.

In this sample, this clonotype turned up a few times. The chain is built from TRBV19 and TRBJ2-1; the match to TRBD2 covers 10 bases. With V trimmed by 3 bases and J by 6 bases, 5 bases remained unmatched. The CDR3 has 15 amino acids. The germline V gene encodes CDR1 LNHDA and CDR2 SQIVND (reference sequence). As DNA, the CDR3 is TGTGCCAGTAGTATTTTCCTAGCGGGAGTCAATGAGCAGTTCTTC. Translation gives CASSIFLAGVNEQFF.

The chain uses TRBV10-2 and TRBJ2-7; D not resolved. The V end lost 3 bases, the J end lost 2 bases, and 8 bases lay between the germline ends. CDR3 size: 13 residues. Germline V lookup: CDR1 WSHSY, CDR2 SAAADI. CDR3 nucleotide sequence: TGCGCCAGCAGTGACAGTTTGACCTACGAGCAGTACTTC. This codes for CASSDSLTYEQYF.

DNA for the CDR3: TGTGCCAGTACAGGACAGCTGAGCTCCTACGAGCAGTACTTC. It specifies CASTGQLSSYEQYF. The genes are TRBV6-1 and TRBJ2-7; D perhaps matches TRBD1 (6 bases). CDR3 length equals 14 residues. Germline V CDR1 and CDR2: MNHNS, SASEGT. The V end lost 9 bases, the J end lost 0 bases, and 15 bases lay between the germline ends.

V usage is TRBV19 and J usage is TRBJ1-2; D may be TRBD1 (5 bases). CDR1 LNHDA and CDR2 SQIVND come from the germline V gene (reference sequence). CDR3 length: 12 amino acids. Trimming left V 6 bases short and J 4 bases short, with 9 bases between. CDR3: CASRTVPYGYTF. The CDR3 coding sequence is TGTGCCAGTAGGACAGTTCCCTATGGCTACACCTTC. The full variable domain, its missing parts supplied by reference TRBV19 and TRBJ1-2, is DGGITQSPKYLFRKEGQNVTLSCEQNLNHDAMYWYRQDPGQGLRLIYYSQIVNDFQKGDIAEGYSVSREKKESFPLTVTSAQKNPTAFYLCASRTVPYGYTFGSGTRLTVV.

The chain has TRBV6-1 and TRBJ1-5; D remains ambiguous. Germline values: CDR1 MNHNS, CDR2 SASEGT. CDR3 length equals 15 residues. V was trimmed by 3 bases and J by 4 bases, leaving 13 bases between them. CDR3 DNA: TGTGCCAGCAGTGATCCGACCGCGGGGAATCAGCCCCAGCATTTT. Its translation is CASSDPTAGNQPQHF.

The V gene is TRBV5-1, the J gene TRBJ2-3; 13 nucleotides agree with TRBD2. V lost 3 bases, J lost 0 bases, and 1 base stayed unmatched. The germline gives CDR1 SGHRS, CDR2 YFSETQ. This CDR3 has 16 residues. CDR3 bases: TGCGCCAGCAGCTGGGGACTAGCGGGGAGCACAGATACGCAGTATTTT. This encodes CASSWGLAGSTDTQYF.

V and J are TRBV7-9 and TRBJ1-1; the D gene is possibly TRBD1 (6 bases). This CDR3 comprises 17 residues. The germline gives CDR1 SEHNR, CDR2 FQNEAQ (reference sequence). Between the trimmed V and J ends, which lost 3 bases and 0 bases, there was a span of 17 bases. CDR3 loop: CASSLGLGQTMNTEAFF. The CDR3 region has the DNA TGTGCCAGCAGCTTGGGCCTAGGACAGACTATGAACACTGAAGCTTTCTTT.

This clonotype was seen only once. The chain links TRBV7-9 to TRBJ2-1; 8 bases agree with TRBD2. The CDR3 runs 14 residues. J was trimmed by 8 bases and V by 3 bases; bases with no gene match: 6. CDR1 is SEHNR and CDR2 is FQNEAQ in the germline V gene (reference sequence). As DNA, the CDR3 is TGTGCCAGCAGCTTCGGCGGGGGGTATGATGAGCAGTTCTTC. It encodes CASSFGGGYDEQFF.

This chain connects TRBV12-3 or TRBV12-4 to TRBJ2-1; D unresolved. Trimming cost V 3 bases and J 9 bases, with 12 bases left between them. The CDR3 covers 13 residues. The CDR3 nucleotides are TGTGCCAGCAGTTTTCCCCCTTCAATTGAGCAGTTCTTC. Translated, it gives CASSFPPSIEQFF.

The chain joins TRBV3-1 to TRBJ2-5, with no clear D. From germline, CDR1 is LGHDT and CDR2 YNNKEL (reference sequence). The ends were cut back, 0 bases at V and 3 bases at J, with 5 bases in the middle. This CDR3 region has 13 residues. The CDR3, as DNA: TGTGCCAGCAGCCAAGAGTTGGAAGAGACCCAGTACTTC. Translating it yields CASSQELEETQYF.

This clonotype has a handful of counts. V is TRBV28 and J is TRBJ2-7, with a possible D match to TRBD1 (5 bases). There are 14 residues in the CDR3. Germline values: CDR1 MDHEN, CDR2 SYDVKM. The germline V and J ends were trimmed by 7 bases and 3 bases, with 16 bases remaining between them. The CDR3 loop reads CASTPRVRDYEQYF. The CDR3 DNA is TGTGCCAGCACCCCCAGAGTCAGGGACTACGAGCAGTACTTC.